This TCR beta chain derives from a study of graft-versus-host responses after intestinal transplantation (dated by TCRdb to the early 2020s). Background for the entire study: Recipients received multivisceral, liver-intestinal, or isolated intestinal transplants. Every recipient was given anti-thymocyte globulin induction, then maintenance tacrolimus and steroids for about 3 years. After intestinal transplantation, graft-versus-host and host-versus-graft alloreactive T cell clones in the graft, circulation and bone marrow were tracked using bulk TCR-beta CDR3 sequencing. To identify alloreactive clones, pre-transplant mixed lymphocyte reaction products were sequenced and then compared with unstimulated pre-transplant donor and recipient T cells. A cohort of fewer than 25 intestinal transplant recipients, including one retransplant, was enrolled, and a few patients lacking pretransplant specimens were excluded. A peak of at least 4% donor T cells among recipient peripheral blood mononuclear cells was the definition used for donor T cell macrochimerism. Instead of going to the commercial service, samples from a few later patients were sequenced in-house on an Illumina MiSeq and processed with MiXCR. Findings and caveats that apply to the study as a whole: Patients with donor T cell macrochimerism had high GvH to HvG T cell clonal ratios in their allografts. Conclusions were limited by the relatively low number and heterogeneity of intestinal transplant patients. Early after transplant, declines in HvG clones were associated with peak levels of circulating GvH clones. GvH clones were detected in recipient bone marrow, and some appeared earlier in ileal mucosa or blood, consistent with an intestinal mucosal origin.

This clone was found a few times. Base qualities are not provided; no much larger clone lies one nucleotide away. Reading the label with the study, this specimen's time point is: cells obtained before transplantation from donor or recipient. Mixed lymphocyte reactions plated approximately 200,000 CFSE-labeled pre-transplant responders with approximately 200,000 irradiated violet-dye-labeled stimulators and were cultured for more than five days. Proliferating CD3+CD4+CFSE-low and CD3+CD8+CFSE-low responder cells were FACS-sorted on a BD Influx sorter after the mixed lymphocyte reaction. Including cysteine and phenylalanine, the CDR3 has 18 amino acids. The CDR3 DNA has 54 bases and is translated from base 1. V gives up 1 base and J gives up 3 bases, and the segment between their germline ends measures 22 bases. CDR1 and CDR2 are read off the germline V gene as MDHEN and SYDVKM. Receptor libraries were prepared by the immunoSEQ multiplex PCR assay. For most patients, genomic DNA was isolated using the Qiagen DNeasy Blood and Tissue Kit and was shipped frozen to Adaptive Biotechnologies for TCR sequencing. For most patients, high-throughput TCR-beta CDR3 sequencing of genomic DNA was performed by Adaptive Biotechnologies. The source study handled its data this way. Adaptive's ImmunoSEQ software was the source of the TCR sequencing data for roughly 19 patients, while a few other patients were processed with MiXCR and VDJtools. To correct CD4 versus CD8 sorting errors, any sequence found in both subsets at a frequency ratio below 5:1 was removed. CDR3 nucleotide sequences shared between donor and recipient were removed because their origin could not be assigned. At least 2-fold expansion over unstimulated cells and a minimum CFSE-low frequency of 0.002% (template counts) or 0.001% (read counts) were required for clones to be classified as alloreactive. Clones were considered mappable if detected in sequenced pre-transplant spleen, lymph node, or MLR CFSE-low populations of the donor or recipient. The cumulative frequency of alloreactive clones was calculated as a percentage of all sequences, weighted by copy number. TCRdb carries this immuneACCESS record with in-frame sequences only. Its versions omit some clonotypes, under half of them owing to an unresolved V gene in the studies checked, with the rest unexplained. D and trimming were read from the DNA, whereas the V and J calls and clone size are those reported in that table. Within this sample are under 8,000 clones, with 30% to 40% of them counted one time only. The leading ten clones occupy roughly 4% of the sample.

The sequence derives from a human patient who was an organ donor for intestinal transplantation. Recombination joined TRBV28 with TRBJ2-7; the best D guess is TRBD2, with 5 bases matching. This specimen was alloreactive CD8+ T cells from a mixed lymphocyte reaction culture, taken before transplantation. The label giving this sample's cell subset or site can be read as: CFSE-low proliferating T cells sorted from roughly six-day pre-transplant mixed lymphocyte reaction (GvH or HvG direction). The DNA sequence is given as TGTGCCAGCAGTTTATCTCCTCCAAGGACTGACTCACACTACGAGCAGTACTTC. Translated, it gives CASSLSPPRTDSHYEQYF.